The source of this T cell receptor (beta chain) is a study of OX40 agonist ivuxolimab in advanced cancers. About the research overall: Each patient was given ivuxolimab into a vein every 2 weeks, at 0.01 to 10 mg/kg.

Exclusion applied to patients with autoimmune disease history or systemic immunosuppression. The CDR3 contains 14 residues. Trimming shortened V by 1 base and J by 2 bases, and 9 bases separated the two germline ends. CDR1 is LNHDA, CDR2 SQIVND, per germline (reference sequence). The data were produced by immunoSEQ multiplex PCR, yet TCRdb's version contains in-frame clones alone and is incomplete. The repertoire has 45,000 to 75,000 clones, 79% of them found once; the top ten carry 1% to 1.5%. This clone was observed a single time. The sequences come from CD4+ or CD8+ T cells sorted from blood, collected in a trial of the OX40 agonist ivuxolimab. The rearrangement uses TRBV19 and TRBJ2-7, with a weak D call TRBD1 (5 bases). This clonotype was obtained from an adult with an advanced solid tumor such as melanoma, head and neck, liver or kidney cancer. CDR3 sequence: CASSIGGDAYEQYF. Here the CDR3 DNA reads TGTGCCAGTAGTATAGGGGGCGATGCCTACGAGCAGTACTTC.